One sample yielded the 20 T cell receptor beta chains listed below, sequenced in a study of T cell responses to AZD1222 COVID-19 vaccine. TCRdb's copy holds only in-frame clones and misses some; the assay was immunoSEQ multiplex PCR. The sample includes tens of thousands of clones, about 92% of them seen just once. Sequences were derived from peripheral blood, sampled 28 days after the second AZD1222 dose. These receptors all come from an adult who received the AZD1222 COVID-19 vaccine.

This sequence joins TRBV3-1 (or the pseudogene TRBV3-2) and TRBJ2-1, with D possibly being TRBD1 (6 bases). The V gene lost 7 bases and the J gene lost 10 bases, with 17 bases spanning the gap. CDR3 length: 13 amino acids. Germline CDR1 LGHDT, CDR2 YNNKEL (reference sequence). CDR3 bases: TGTGCCAGCACCAGGAGAGACAGGAGCGAGCAGTTCTTC. Translation gives CASTRRDRSEQFF.

The gene calls are TRBV6-5 and TRBJ2-7, with TRBD1 as a possible D gene (6 bases). V was cut by 4 bases and J by 6 bases, with 19 bases left in between. The CDR3 sequence is 15 residues long. Looked up from germline, CDR1 is MNHEY and CDR2 is SVGAGI. The CDR3 sequence is CASSSSYVRGGEQYF. CDR3 DNA sequence: TGTGCCAGCAGTTCGAGTTACGTCAGGGGCGGCGAGCAGTACTTC.

This clone was counted a few times. Other DNA sequences in the sample encode the same CDR3. The rearrangement uses TRBV20-1 and TRBJ1-1, with unresolved D. V gave up 6 bases and J gave up 0 bases, with 5 bases separating them. Germline-derived CDR1 and CDR2 are DFQATT and SNEGSKA (reference sequence). The CDR3 has 11 residues. CDR3 amino acids: CSAYLNTEAFF. As DNA, the CDR3 is TGCAGTGCCTATCTGAACACTGAAGCTTTCTTT.

This clone has just one count. The chain recombines TRBV15 with TRBJ2-7; 10 nucleotides agree with TRBD2. The CDR3 has 15 amino acids. Trimming took 3 bases from V and 5 from J; bases not matched to a gene: 7. Germline CDR1 reads LNHNV; CDR2 reads YYDKDF (reference sequence). The CDR3: CATSSLRTSGDEQYF. CDR3 DNA sequence: TGTGCCACCAGCAGTCTGCGGACTAGCGGTGACGAGCAGTACTTC.

The chain couples TRBV2 to TRBJ2-7; TRBD1 matches 7 bases. The germline gives CDR1 SNHLY, CDR2 FYNNEI. This CDR3 is built from 13 residues. Trimming cost V 1 base and J 5 bases; bases outside gene matches: 2. This CDR3 is CASSEDRGNEQYF. CDR3 nucleotide sequence: TGTGCCAGCAGTGAAGACAGGGGCAACGAGCAGTACTTC.

The chain is built from TRBV5-4 and TRBJ2-1; D gene ambiguous. The germline gives CDR1 SGHNT, CDR2 YYREEE (reference sequence). V was trimmed by 5 bases and J by 2 bases, leaving 14 bases between them. The CDR3 contains 15 residues. In DNA, the CDR3 is TGTGCCAGCAGAGCGAACACGGTAACCTACAATGAGCAGTTCTTC. Translation: CASRANTVTYNEQFF.

The rearrangement links TRBV7-2 to TRBJ1-2, with D uncertain. CDR1 and CDR2 (germline): SGHTA, FQGNSA. The V gene lost 5 bases and the J gene lost 4 bases, with 11 bases spanning the gap. The CDR3 consists of 13 residues. The CDR3 sequence: CASSPRVVYGYTF. In DNA, the CDR3 is TGTGCCAGCAGCCCGAGGGTAGTCTATGGCTACACCTTC.

The genes are TRBV9 and TRBJ1-5, with 10 nucleotides matching TRBD1. The CDR3 contains 17 residues. J lost 3 bases, V lost 3 bases, and 9 bases had no gene match. In germline, CDR1 is SGDLS, CDR2 YYNGEE. CDR3 loop: CASSGKTGTGDNQPQHF. CDR3 nucleotides: TGTGCCAGCAGCGGAAAGACCGGGACAGGGGACAATCAGCCCCAGCATTTT.

The V and J genes are TRBV6-5 and TRBJ2-2, with TRBD2 as a possible D gene (6 bases). Trimming stripped 4 bases from V and 0 bases from J, with 9 bases between. The CDR3 is 15 residues long. Germline V gives CDR1 MNHEY, CDR2 SVGAGI. This CDR3 reads CASSFSGANTGELFF. The CDR3 DNA follows: TGTGCCAGCAGTTTTAGCGGAGCGAACACCGGGGAGCTGTTTTTT.

V gene TRBV30 combines with J gene TRBJ2-6, with D hard to call. The V gene's germline CDR1 is GTSNPN and CDR2 SVGIG (reference sequence). V was pared by 2 bases and J by 7 bases, with 15 bases between. This CDR3 contains 15 residues. The CDR3 here is CAWSQDTVKANVLTF. CDR3 DNA sequence: TGTGCCTGGAGTCAAGACACGGTGAAAGCCAACGTCCTGACTTTC.

The rearrangement links TRBV11-2 to TRBJ1-1, with D possibly TRBD1 on 5 matching bases. The V end was cut by 1 base, the J end by 4 bases, with 13 bases between. CDR1 and CDR2 (germline): SGHAT, FQNNGV. There are 15 residues in the CDR3. CDR3 amino acids: CASSLAPGTPTEAFF. The CDR3 DNA is TGTGCCAGCAGCTTAGCCCCAGGGACCCCCACTGAAGCTTTCTTT.

The chain is built from TRBV27 and TRBJ1-1; D call uncertain. V was clipped by 3 bases and J by 3 bases, with 8 bases between them. Germline V gene data show CDR1 as MNHEY and CDR2 as SMNVEV (reference sequence). This CDR3 is 13 amino acids long. The CDR3 DNA is TGTGCCAGCAGTTTTCGGACGGACACTGAAGCTTTCTTT. It specifies CASSFRTDTEAFF.

This clone was detected only a few times. V gene TRBV2 combines with J gene TRBJ1-2; the D is unclear. Germline CDR1 is SNHLY and CDR2 is FYNNEI. The CDR3 spans 13 residues. V gave up 4 bases and J gave up 4 bases, with 10 bases separating them. CDR3 sequence reads: CASSAAGTYGYTF. The CDR3 DNA reads as TGTGCCAGCAGTGCTGCAGGTACCTATGGCTACACCTTC.

This rearrangement joins TRBV21-1 to TRBJ2-7. TRBV21-1 is termed a pseudogene. The CDR3 contains 18 residues. CDR3: CASSKVRGPGGVTLEQYF. Written as DNA, the CDR3 is TGTGCCAGCAGCAAAGTAAGGGGCCCCGGGGGCGTGACCCTCGAGCAGTACTTC.

The gene calls are TRBV19 and TRBJ1-1; D is unresolved. V lost 3 bases and J lost 4, with 3 bases in between. The CDR3 sequence is 11 residues long. Germline V lookup: CDR1 LNHDA, CDR2 SQIVND (reference sequence). The CDR3 spells CASSIFTEAFF. CDR3 nucleotide sequence: TGTGCCAGTAGTATTTTCACTGAAGCTTTCTTT.

The rearrangement joins TRBV30 to TRBJ2-1; D is unresolved. CDR1 is GTSNPN and CDR2 is SVGIG in the germline V gene (reference sequence). Between the trimmed V and J ends, which lost 4 bases and 1 base, there was a span of 8 bases. This CDR3 has 13 amino acids. The CDR3 sequence: CAWTDRSYNEQFF. Here the CDR3 DNA reads TGTGCCTGGACGGACCGTTCCTACAATGAGCAGTTCTTC.

The gene calls are TRBV5-8 and TRBJ2-1, with 8 bases that match TRBD2. Germline V gives CDR1 SGHTS, CDR2 YDEGEE. This CDR3 contains 16 residues. Trimming cost V 0 bases and J 6 bases; bases outside gene matches: 8. CDR3: CASSLELAGPLNEQFF. The DNA for the CDR3 is TGTGCCAGCAGCTTGGAGCTAGCGGGCCCCCTCAATGAGCAGTTCTTC.

This rearrangement joins TRBV19 to TRBJ2-7, with 10 bases matching TRBD2. The CDR3 runs 19 residues. CDR1 is LNHDA, CDR2 SQIVND, per germline (reference sequence). Unmatched junction bases numbered 16, after V lost 2 bases and J lost 3 bases. CDR3 sequence: CASSIMEDLAGVNNYEQYF. The CDR3 DNA follows: TGTGCCAGTAGTATAATGGAGGATCTAGCGGGAGTAAATAACTACGAGCAGTACTTC.

This chain joins TRBV9 and TRBJ1-1; D unclear. Germline V lookup: CDR1 SGDLS, CDR2 YYNGEE. This CDR3 is built from 14 residues. Trimming shortened V by 2 bases and J by 2 bases, and 10 bases separated the two germline ends. CDR3 coding DNA: TGTGCCAGCAGCGTCCGCCAGAGCAACACTGAAGCTTTCTTT. Amino acid sequence: CASSVRQSNTEAFF.

The gene calls are TRBV7-3 and TRBJ1-1, with a possible D match to TRBD1 (5 bases). This CDR3 region has 15 residues. Germline V gene sequence: CDR1 SGHTA, CDR2 FQGTGA. V was cut by 5 bases and J by 3 bases, with 16 bases left in between. CDR3 nucleotide sequence: TGTGCCAGCAGCCTAAACGGGGGACGGGACACTGAAGCTTTCTTT. Translated, it gives CASSLNGGRDTEAFF.